This T cell receptor beta chain was retrieved from a study of technical replicates of blood from several donors (dated by TCRdb to between 2016 and 2019). Ends trimmed: V by 2 bases, J by 2 bases; bases unmatched to a gene: 2. CDR1 and CDR2 were assigned from the germline V gene as SGHRS and YFSETQ. The CDR3 sequence holds 14 residues, the cysteine and phenylalanine included. Only the CDR3 portion is preserved as DNA: 42 bases, with reading frame beginning at the first base. This clone was observed once. No antigen is known for it. It has no much larger one-base neighbor in the sample; base qualities were not kept. Receptors were amplified or captured by the immunoSEQ multiplex PCR assay. TCRdb took over this immuneACCESS table, retaining in-frame rearrangements with V and J assigned. Such tables are incomplete; in checked studies, under half of the missing clones stem from an unresolved V gene, and the remainder is unexplained. This sample has around 70,000 clones in its table, and 94% of those were observed once. Jointly, the top ten make up 0.3% to 0.45% of the sample.

Sequences were obtained from T cells isolated from PBMCs. The clonotype originates from a human donor in good health. Rearrangement joined TRBV5-1 to TRBJ2-5, with 8 bases matching TRBD1. The nucleotides are TGCGCCAGCAGCTTAGACAGGGGACAAGAGACCCAGTACTTC. Its protein reads: CASSLDRGQETQYF.